The source of this TCR beta chain is a study of neurological immune-mediated disorders. This clonotype occurred many times. TCRdb re-called the 5' RACE reads with MiXCR, one entry per CDR3 protein. The data contain about 92,000 distinct CDR3 sequences, approximately 4% of them seen just once; the ten biggest clones take up around 3.1%. A total of 2 million PBMCs stored at -80 degrees C provided the unsorted libraries. The CDR3 runs to 16 residues. Trimming removed 0 bases from V and 7 bases from J, with 14 bases in between. The germline V gene encodes CDR1 SGHRS and CDR2 YFSETQ. This receptor was taken from a woman in her 50s with multiple sclerosis. The V and J genes are TRBV5-1 and TRBJ1-6, with D perhaps TRBD1 (6 bases). The sequenced material came from PBMCs. As DNA, the CDR3 is TGCGCCAGCAGCTTGGATTACAGGGTTGGGAATTCACCCCTCCACTTT. It codes for CASSLDYRVGNSPLHF.